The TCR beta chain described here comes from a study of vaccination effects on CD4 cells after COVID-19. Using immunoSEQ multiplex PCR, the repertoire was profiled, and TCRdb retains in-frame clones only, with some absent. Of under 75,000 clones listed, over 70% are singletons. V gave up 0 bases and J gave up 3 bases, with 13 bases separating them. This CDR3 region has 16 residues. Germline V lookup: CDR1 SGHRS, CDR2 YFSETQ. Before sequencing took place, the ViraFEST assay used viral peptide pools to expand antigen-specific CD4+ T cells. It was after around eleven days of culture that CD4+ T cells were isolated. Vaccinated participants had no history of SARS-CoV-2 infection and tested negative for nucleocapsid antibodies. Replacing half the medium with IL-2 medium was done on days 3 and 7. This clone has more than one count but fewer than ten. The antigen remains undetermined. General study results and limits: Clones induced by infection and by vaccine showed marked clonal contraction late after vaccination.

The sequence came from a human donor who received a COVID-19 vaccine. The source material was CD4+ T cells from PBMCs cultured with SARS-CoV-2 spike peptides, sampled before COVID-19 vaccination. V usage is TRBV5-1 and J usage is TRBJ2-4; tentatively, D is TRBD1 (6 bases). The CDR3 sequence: CASSLGAQGVKNIQYF. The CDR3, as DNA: TGCGCCAGCAGCTTGGGGGCACAGGGAGTCAAAAACATTCAGTACTTC. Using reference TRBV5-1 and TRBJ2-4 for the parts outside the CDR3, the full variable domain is KAGVTQTPRYLIKTRGQQVTLSCSPISGHRSVSWYQQTPGQGLQFLFEYFSETQRNKGNFPGRFSGRQFSNSRSEMNVSTLELGDSALYLCASSLGAQGVKNIQYFGAGTRLSVL.